This T cell receptor beta chain was identified during a study of human T cells and chemical hapten exposure. One entry per CDR3 protein results from TCRdb running MiXCR on the RACE reads. The profile shows 99,000 or so distinct CDR3 sequences, 11% of them singletons. Time point defined: pre-sensitization, week 0. The treatment: therapeutic diphenylcyclopropenone sensitization with weekly scalp DPC. The CDR3 totals 11 residues. The germline gives CDR1 SQVTM, CDR2 ANQGSEA. Trimming removed 7 bases at V and 3 bases at J, with 8 bases between. The input for sequencing was whole blood, taken in connection with sensitization to the hapten diphenylcyclopropenone (DPC). V gene TRBV29-1 combines with J gene TRBJ2-3; D is ambiguous. The TCR originated in a woman in her sixties or seventies with alopecia areata. Some clones in this sample may be carry-over from other donors' samples. CDR3: CSAPNTDTQYF. CDR3 nucleotide sequence: TGCAGCGCCCCCAATACAGATACGCAGTATTTT.